The 7 T cell receptor beta chains presented below share a single source sample, sequenced in a study of beta chain features in type 1 diabetes. cDNA synthesis used the whole RNA isolate, giving expressed TCRB sequences. Repertoires were generated with immunoSEQ multiplex PCR, while TCRdb's copy carries only in-frame clones and drops some. The sample contains around 250,000 clones, 25% to 35% of which appear only once. Material: central memory CD4+ T cells from blood. These receptor sequences come from a man aged 30 to 45 in good health.

Ten or more counts support this clone. The V and J genes are TRBV5-5 and TRBJ2-3; TRBD2 matches 11 bases. Trimming took 1 base from V and 0 from J; bases not matched to a gene: 7. The CDR3 has 18 residues. Per the germline V gene, CDR1 is SGHKS and CDR2 is YYEKEE (reference sequence). The CDR3 protein is CASSLLAGGRASTDTQYF. The CDR3 nucleotides are TGTGCCAGCAGCTTGCTAGCGGGGGGCCGAGCTAGCACAGATACGCAGTATTTT. The complete variable domain, with remaining parts taken from reference TRBV5-5 and TRBJ2-3, reads DAGVTQSPTHLIKTRGQQVTLRCSPISGHKSVSWYQQVLGQGPQFIFQYYEKEERGRGNFPDRFSARQFPNYSSELNVNALLLGDSALYLCASSLLAGGRASTDTQYFGPGTRLTVL.

This clone was recorded a few times. The CDR3 bases are TGTGCCAGCAGCCAACGACTAGTTTCGGATACGCAGTATTTT. It is translated as CASSQRLVSDTQYF. The chain employs TRBV28 and TRBJ2-3; D possibly corresponds to TRBD2 (6 bases). Germline loops: CDR1 MDHEN, CDR2 SYDVKM. Trimming removed 6 bases at V and 6 bases at J, with 16 bases between. CDR3 length equals 14 residues.

As concerns this clone: This likely reflects a read error, since a far larger clone is one base away. The chain couples TRBV29-1 to TRBJ2-7; TRBD2 might be the D (5 bases). Germline-derived CDR1 and CDR2 are SQVTM and ANQGSEA. CDR3 length equals 11 residues. V was shortened by 5 bases and J by 5 bases, with 10 bases between the two germline ends. As DNA, the CDR3 is TGCAGCGTTTCAGTGGAGGACGAGCAGTACTTC. The encoded protein is CSVSVEDEQYF.

Turning to this clone: A clone one base away is much larger, so this may be a read error. This same CDR3 is encoded by further DNA sequences in the sample. This chain links TRBV11-2 with TRBJ2-5, with 12 positions matching TRBD2. From germline, CDR1 is SGHAT and CDR2 FQNNGV. The junction had 9 bases not matched to a gene; V was cut back by 5 bases and J by 5 bases. The CDR3 is 16 amino acids. The CDR3 region is CASSKGLAGAEETQYF. DNA of the CDR3: TGTGCCAGCAGCAAGGGACTAGCGGGCGCGGAGGAGACCCAGTACTTC. Using reference TRBV11-2 and TRBJ2-5 for the parts outside the CDR3, the full variable domain is EAGVAQSPRYKIIEKRQSVAFWCNPISGHATLYWYQQILGQGPKLLIQFQNNGVVDDSQLPKDRFSAERLKGVDSTLKIQPAKLEDSAVYLCASSKGLAGAEETQYFGPGTRLLVL.

The V call is TRBV9, the J call TRBJ1-1, with D hard to call. CDR3 size: 12 residues. Germline loops: CDR1 SGDLS, CDR2 YYNGEE. Deletions cut 4 bases from V and 5 bases from J, with 9 bases between. CDR3 coding DNA: TGTGCCAGCAGCAAGCACGAGACTGAAGCTTTCTTT. It translates to CASSKHETEAFF.

With respect to this clone: Different DNA sequences within this sample yield the same CDR3. The CDR3 loop is CASSPRLAGVGSYNEQFF. The CDR3 region has the DNA TGTGCCAGCAGTCCCCGTCTAGCGGGAGTGGGCTCCTACAATGAGCAGTTCTTC. The chain employs TRBV28 and TRBJ2-1; 10 nucleotides agree with TRBD2. With V trimmed by 5 bases and J by 0 bases, 10 bases remained unmatched. Looked up from germline, CDR1 is MDHEN and CDR2 is SYDVKM. CDR3 size: 18 residues. The variable domain in full, completed from reference TRBV28 and TRBJ2-1, reads DVKVTQSSRYLVKRTGEKVFLECVQDMDHENMFWYRQDPGLGLRLIYFSYDVKMKEKGDIPEGYSVSREKKERFSLILESASTNQTSMYLCASSPRLAGVGSYNEQFFGPGTRLTVL.

As regards this clone: This may arise from a read error, as a much more abundant clone is one base away. The rearrangement links TRBV7-6 to TRBJ2-7; D ambiguous. Trimming cost V 0 bases and J 1 base, with 4 bases left between them. CDR1 is SGHVS, CDR2 FNYEAQ, per germline. The CDR3 runs 13 residues. CDR3 nucleotide sequence: TGTGCCAGCAGCTTAGCAGGGTCCTACGAGCAGTACTTC. Its translation: CASSLAGSYEQYF.